The 32 T cell receptor beta chains below come from one sample, sequenced in a study of beta chain features in type 1 diabetes. Investigators reverse transcribed all isolated RNA, so they sequenced expressed TCRB transcripts. TCRdb's copy holds only in-frame clones and misses some; the assay was immunoSEQ multiplex PCR. Of under 950,000 clones listed, 15% to 20% were seen once; the top ten hold 0.023%. Input material: naive CD4+ T cells from blood. The receptors shown here come from a woman between 18 and 29 years old in good health.

This clone has more than one count but fewer than ten. The J gene is TRBJ2-1, the V gene TRBV5-1; weak D call: TRBD1 (5 bases). The CDR3 spans 12 residues. The germline V gene encodes CDR1 SGHRS and CDR2 YFSETQ. Between the trimmed V and J ends, which lost 2 bases and 10 bases, there was a span of 10 bases. Written as DNA, the CDR3 is TGCGCCAGCAGCTTACCGACAGCAGAGCAGTTCTTC. This translates into CASSLPTAEQFF.

This clone was detected once. This sequence joins TRBV19 and TRBJ2-7, with TRBD1 matching over 7 bases. Germline CDR1 LNHDA, CDR2 SQIVND (reference sequence). The V gene end was trimmed by 5 bases and the J gene end by 2 bases; junction bases not matched to a gene: 9. The CDR3 spans 15 residues. The CDR3 DNA follows: TGTGCCAGTAGTGTCGGGACAGCCGATACCTACGAGCAGTACTTC. This gives the protein CASSVGTADTYEQYF.

This clone was observed a few times. The sample has other DNA sequences that encode this CDR3 too. CDR3 amino acids: CASSSGLGNTGELFF. The CDR3, as DNA: TGTGCCAGCAGCTCCGGACTCGGGAACACCGGGGAGCTGTTTTTT. This chain connects TRBV7-2 to TRBJ2-2; perhaps TRBD2 as D (5 bases). V dropped 4 bases and J dropped 1 base, with 10 bases sitting between them. CDR3 length equals 15 residues. The germline gives CDR1 SGHTA, CDR2 FQGNSA.

This chain connects TRBV4-2 to TRBJ2-7, with 8 nucleotides matching TRBD1. CDR1 and CDR2 (germline): LGHNA, YNFKEQ. The V and J ends lost 1 base and 3 bases, in that order; junction bases with no gene match: 5. The CDR3 contains 15 residues. The CDR3 sequence is CASSQVSRGLYEQYF. Here the CDR3 DNA reads TGTGCCAGCAGCCAAGTATCCAGGGGGCTCTACGAGCAGTACTTC.

This clone turned up a few times. The junction departs from the called germline gene at one end, perhaps through a read error. The chain links TRBV7-2 to TRBJ2-1; 11 nucleotides align to TRBD2. The CDR3 totals 16 residues. Germline V gene sequence: CDR1 SGHTA, CDR2 FQGNSA. The CDR3 bases are TGTGCCAGCACCTTAGCGGGAGGGGACGTATACAATGAGCAGTTCTTC. Its protein product is CASTLAGGDVYNEQFF.

The chain recombines TRBV7-9 with TRBJ1-5, with no clear D. Germline V gene sequence: CDR1 SEHNR, CDR2 FQNEAQ (reference sequence). Trimming cost V 1 base and J 1 base, with 5 bases left between them. The CDR3 is 14 amino acids. CDR3 bases: TGTGCCAGCAGCTTAGAACAGAGCAATCAGCCCCAGCATTTT. Translating it yields CASSLEQSNQPQHF.

This clone was detected only a few times. The chain couples TRBV5-1 to TRBJ2-3, with 8 bases identical to TRBD2. Per germline, CDR1 SGHRS and CDR2 YFSETQ. The CDR3 is 14 residues long. J was trimmed by 1 base and V by 2 bases; bases with no gene match: 0. CDR3 coding DNA: TGCGCCAGCAGCTTTAGCGGGGGCACAGATACGCAGTATTTT. Translating it yields CASSFSGGTDTQYF.

The J gene is TRBJ2-7, the V gene TRBV7-9; maybe TRBD2 (6 bases). Trimming cost V 4 bases and J 2 bases, with 18 bases left between them. The CDR3 is made up of 16 amino acids. CDR1 and CDR2 (germline): SEHNR, FQNEAQ (reference sequence). The CDR3 bases are TGTGCCAGCAGCTCCGATCTTAGCGGAGATCCCTACGAGCAGTACTTC. This codes for CASSSDLSGDPYEQYF.

This clone was detected a few times. V usage is TRBV7-2 and J usage is TRBJ2-7, with D hard to call. The germline V gene has CDR1 SGHTA and CDR2 FQGNSA. The CDR3 consists of 15 residues. The V gene lost 5 bases and the J gene lost 4 bases, with 18 bases spanning the gap. CDR3 coding DNA: TGTGCCAGCAGCCTTGGGGTGGGCCCCCTATACGAGCAGTACTTC. This encodes CASSLGVGPLYEQYF. The full variable domain, completed using reference TRBV7-2 and TRBJ2-7, is GAGVSQSPSNKVTEKGKDVELRCDPISGHTALYWYRQSLGQGLEFLIYFQGNSAPDKSGLPSDRFSAERTGGSVSTLTIQRTQQEDSAVYLCASSLGVGPLYEQYFGPGTRLTVT.

As to this clone: This sample includes further DNA sequences coding for the same CDR3. The CDR3 region is CASSTLYEQYF. DNA of the CDR3: TGTGCCAGCAGTACCCTCTACGAGCAGTACTTC. V usage is TRBV28 and J usage is TRBJ2-7, with D unresolved. Trimming pared 5 bases from V and 3 bases from J, leaving 5 bases between. The CDR3 is 11 amino acids. Germline lookup yields CDR1 MDHEN and CDR2 SYDVKM.

This clone was detected a few times. The gene calls are TRBV29-1 and TRBJ2-7; TRBD2 matches 10 bases. The CDR3 has 15 residues. Germline trimming cut 5 bases from V and 0 bases from J; bases unmatched to any gene: 7. Looked up from germline, CDR1 is SQVTM and CDR2 is ANQGSEA. This CDR3 reads CSVSSGSQSSYEQYF. For the CDR3, the DNA is TGCAGCGTTTCTAGCGGGAGTCAGAGCTCCTACGAGCAGTACTTC.

The rearrangement links TRBV7-9 to TRBJ1-1; D is unresolved. The V end was cut by 3 bases, the J end by 0 bases, with 11 bases between. CDR1 is SEHNR, CDR2 FQNEAQ, per germline (reference sequence). The CDR3 has 15 residues. CDR3 DNA sequence: TGTGCCAGCAGCTTGTCCGGGAGTATGAACACTGAAGCTTTCTTT. Translated: CASSLSGSMNTEAFF.

In its sample, this clone was seen a few times. The CDR3 here is CASSQVREGTQYF. DNA for the CDR3: TGTGCCAGCAGCCAAGTCAGGGAGGGGACCCAGTACTTC. The chain has TRBV14 and TRBJ2-5, with 7 bases lining up with TRBD2. CDR1 and CDR2 from the germline V gene are SGHDN and FVKESK. The CDR3 has 13 residues. The junction had 3 bases not matched to a gene; V was cut back by 1 base and J by 7 bases.

The genes are TRBV4-2 and TRBJ2-6, with D uncertain. The CDR3 has 19 amino acids. V dropped 4 bases and J dropped 1 base, with 20 bases sitting between them. Germline CDR1 is LGHNA and CDR2 is YNFKEQ. CDR3 loop: CASSRFPPGPLSGANVLTF. The CDR3 DNA sequence: TGTGCCAGCAGCCGCTTCCCGCCAGGCCCCTTATCTGGGGCCAACGTCCTGACTTTC.

The rearrangement uses TRBV10-1 and TRBJ2-1, with 9 bases lining up with TRBD1. J lost 8 bases, V lost 6 bases, and 5 bases had no gene match. The germline gives CDR1 WNHNN, CDR2 SYGVQD (reference sequence). CDR3 length: 13 residues. The CDR3 sequence: CASSGTGWDEQFF. Written as DNA, the CDR3 is TGCGCCAGCAGCGGGACAGGGTGGGATGAGCAGTTCTTC.

This clone has a handful of counts. This chain uses TRBV5-1 with TRBJ1-2; D is uncertain. Germline V gives CDR1 SGHRS, CDR2 YFSETQ. The CDR3 is made up of 14 amino acids. V was cut by 2 bases and J by 5 bases, with 13 bases left in between. CDR3 protein: CASSFLSSSYGYTF. The CDR3 DNA reads TGCGCCAGCAGCTTCCTGTCTTCGAGTTATGGCTACACCTTC.

The chain uses TRBV18 and TRBJ2-5, with a weak D call TRBD2 (7 bases). The CDR3 covers 15 residues. Per germline, CDR1 KGHSH and CDR2 LQKENI. Trimming stripped 3 bases from V and 2 bases from J, with 13 bases between. The DNA for the CDR3 is TGTGCCAGCTCACCCGGGGGGCCCCCTCAAGAGACCCAGTACTTC. Encoded protein: CASSPGGPPQETQYF.

This clone has just a few counts. The chain joins TRBV13 to TRBJ2-1; TRBD2 agrees at 11 bases. Trimming at V came to 6 bases and at J to 6 bases, leaving 16 bases not matched to a gene. The CDR3 loop spans 18 amino acids. Germline-derived CDR1 and CDR2 are PRHDT and FYEKMQ (reference sequence). CDR3 amino acids: CASSLYRRGLAARNEQFF. The CDR3 nucleotides are TGTGCCAGCAGTTTATACCGCCGGGGACTAGCGGCTCGCAATGAGCAGTTCTTC.

This rearrangement joins TRBV18 to TRBJ2-2; D call uncertain. Trimming removed 4 bases at V and 5 bases at J, with 17 bases between. The CDR3 contains 16 residues. Germline V gene sequence: CDR1 KGHSH, CDR2 LQKENI. Written as DNA, the CDR3 is TGTGCCAGCTCACGTCGCGAAGGGCCTGGTACCGGGGAGCTGTTTTTT. It specifies CASSRREGPGTGELFF. Looking up the rest from reference TRBV18 and TRBJ2-2 gives the full variable domain: NAGVMQNPRHLVRRRGQEARLRCSPMKGHSHVYWYRQLPEEGLKFMVYLQKENIIDESGMPKERFSAEFPKEGPSILRIQQVVRGDSAAYFCASSRREGPGTGELFFGEGSRLTVL.

Remarks on this clone: This same CDR3 is encoded by further DNA sequences in the sample. V usage is TRBV29-1 and J usage is TRBJ1-5, with a possible D match to TRBD1 (6 bases). CDR1 is SQVTM and CDR2 is ANQGSEA in the germline V gene. This CDR3 has 12 amino acids. V was cut by 6 bases and J by 7 bases, with 13 bases left in between. Here the CDR3 reads CSVGQGNQPQHF. The CDR3 coding sequence is TGCAGCGTCGGGCAGGGGAACCAGCCCCAGCATTTT.

This clone was seen only a few times. The chain employs TRBV5-6 and TRBJ2-6, with a possible D match to TRBD1 (7 bases). V was trimmed by 0 bases and J by 4 bases, leaving 14 bases between them. Per germline, CDR1 SGHDT and CDR2 YYEEEE. The CDR3 has 17 amino acids. The CDR3 DNA reads TGTGCCAGCAGCTTGGGGAGGGGGCCCTTGGGGGCCAACGTCCTGACTTTC. Amino acid sequence: CASSLGRGPLGANVLTF. Complete variable domain (other parts from reference TRBV5-6 and TRBJ2-6): DAGVTQSPTHLIKTRGQQVTLRCSPKSGHDTVSWYQQALGQGPQFIFQYYEEEERQRGNFPDRFSGHQFPNYSSELNVNALLLGDSALYLCASSLGRGPLGANVLTFGAGSRLTVL.

The table lists this clone with a few counts. The chain links TRBV28 to TRBJ1-1; D not resolved. Trimming stripped 4 bases from V and 2 bases from J, with 8 bases between. Germline CDR1 reads MDHEN; CDR2 reads SYDVKM. The CDR3 runs to 13 residues. The CDR3 DNA sequence: TGTGCCAGCAGTTCTTACATCAACACTGAAGCTTTCTTT. Its protein product is CASSSYINTEAFF.

The chain couples TRBV7-9 to TRBJ1-4, with 7 bases matching TRBD1. From germline, CDR1 is SEHNR and CDR2 FQNEAQ (reference sequence). This CDR3 has 16 residues. Trimming took 1 base from V and 5 from J; bases not matched to a gene: 7. The CDR3 DNA follows: TGTGCCAGCAGCTTAGTCGGCGCAGGGGGGAATGAAAAACTGTTTTTT. Encoded protein: CASSLVGAGGNEKLFF.

This clone has only a few counts. This sequence joins TRBV4-3 and TRBJ1-5; D not certain. Trimming cost V 0 bases and J 0 bases, with 9 bases left between them. From germline, CDR1 is LGHNA and CDR2 YSLEER. There are 16 residues in the CDR3. In nucleotides, the CDR3 is TGCGCCAGCAGCCAAGATTGGAGCTATAGCAATCAGCCCCAGCATTTT. Its protein is CASSQDWSYSNQPQHF.

This clone was counted between two and nine times. Other DNA variants within this sample encode the same CDR3. The chain employs TRBV20-1 and TRBJ2-1; D remains ambiguous. Germline lookup yields CDR1 DFQATT and CDR2 SNEGSKA (reference sequence). The CDR3 covers 11 residues. The ends were cut back, 6 bases at V and 5 bases at J, with 8 bases in the middle. The CDR3 loop is CSARQDNEQFF. CDR3 DNA sequence: TGCAGTGCCAGGCAGGACAATGAGCAGTTCTTC.

This sequence joins TRBV14 and TRBJ2-5, with TRBD1 identical over 11 bases. The tail of the sequence fits TRBJ2-7 better, so the J call may be wrong. From germline, CDR1 is SGHDN and CDR2 FVKESK. The CDR3 runs 14 residues. CDR3 amino acids: CASIPGQGGYEQYF. CDR3 DNA sequence: TGTGCCAGCATTCCGGGACAGGGGGGATACGAGCAGTACTTC.

Concerning this clone: This may stem from a read error, because a much larger clone lies one nucleotide away. As DNA, the CDR3 is TGTGCCAGCAGTTTAGGTGGGGCCAACGTCCTGACTTTC. Translated, it gives CASSLGGANVLTF. This rearrangement joins TRBV6-6 to TRBJ2-6; D remains unclear. The CDR3 covers 13 residues. CDR1 is MNHNY and CDR2 is SVGAGI in the germline V gene (reference sequence). V was cut by 4 bases and J by 3 bases, with 4 bases left in between.

The rearrangement joins TRBV7-8 to TRBJ1-5; 7 bases map to TRBD1. The germline CDR1 and CDR2 sequences are SGHVS and FQNEAQ. CDR3 length equals 16 residues. V lost 2 bases and J lost 6; bases outside the gene matches: 10. CDR3 DNA sequence: TGTGCCAGCAGCTTAAGTCAAGGGGGCGTGTTTCAGCCCCAGCATTTT. It is translated as CASSLSQGGVFQPQHF.

This clone was recorded once. This chain uses TRBV6-5 with TRBJ2-7; D is unresolved. This CDR3 is built from 16 residues. V was clipped by 0 bases and J by 0 bases, with 12 bases between them. Germline CDR1 reads MNHEY; CDR2 reads SVGAGI. The CDR3 region is CASSYSSLSHSYEQYF. CDR3 in DNA: TGTGCCAGCAGTTACTCGAGTTTGTCCCACTCCTACGAGCAGTACTTC.

This clone appeared a few times. The chain employs TRBV5-1 and TRBJ2-7; D is uncertain. Trimming left V 0 bases short and J 5 bases short, with 12 bases between. There are 14 residues in the CDR3. Germline V gene lookup returns CDR1 SGHRS and CDR2 YFSETQ. The CDR3 DNA follows: TGCGCCAGCAGCTTGGTTGCTAGTACCCACGAGCAGTACTTC. This codes for CASSLVASTHEQYF.

The chain links TRBV29-1 to TRBJ2-3; D possibly corresponds to TRBD1 (6 bases). The ends were cut back, 0 bases at V and 3 bases at J, with 16 bases in the middle. Germline CDR1 reads SQVTM; CDR2 reads ANQGSEA. CDR3 length: 16 amino acids. The CDR3 here is CSVEDTGRTGTDTQYF. The CDR3 DNA reads TGCAGCGTTGAAGATACAGGGCGAACGGGGACAGATACGCAGTATTTT.

This clone occurred a few times. CDR3 DNA: TGTGCCAGCAGCACCCGGACAGGGTCCACCGGGGAGCTGTTTTTT. As protein: CASSTRTGSTGELFF. The rearrangement joins TRBV9 to TRBJ2-2; 8 bases map to TRBD1. The CDR3 extends over 15 amino acids. The trim removed 4 bases at V and 4 bases at J, leaving 6 bases unmatched. From germline, CDR1 is SGDLS and CDR2 YYNGEE. Combining the CDR3 with reference TRBV9 and TRBJ2-2 gives the whole variable domain DSGVTQTPKHLITATGQRVTLRCSPRSGDLSVYWYQQSLDQGLQFLIQYYNGEERAKGNILERFSAQQFPDLHSELNLSSLELGDSALYFCASSTRTGSTGELFFGEGSRLTVL.